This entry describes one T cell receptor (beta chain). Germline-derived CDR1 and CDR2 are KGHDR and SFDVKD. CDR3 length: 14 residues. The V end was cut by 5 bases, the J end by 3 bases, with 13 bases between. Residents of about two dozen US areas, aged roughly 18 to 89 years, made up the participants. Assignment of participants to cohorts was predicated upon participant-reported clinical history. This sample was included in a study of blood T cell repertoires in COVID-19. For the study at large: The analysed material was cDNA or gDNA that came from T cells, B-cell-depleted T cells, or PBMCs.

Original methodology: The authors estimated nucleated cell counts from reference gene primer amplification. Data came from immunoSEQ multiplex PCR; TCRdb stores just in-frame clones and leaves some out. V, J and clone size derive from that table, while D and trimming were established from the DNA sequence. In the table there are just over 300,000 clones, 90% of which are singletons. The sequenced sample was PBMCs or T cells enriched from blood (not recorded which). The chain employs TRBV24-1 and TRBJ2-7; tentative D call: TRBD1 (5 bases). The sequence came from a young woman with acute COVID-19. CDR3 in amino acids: CATSARTGGYEQYF. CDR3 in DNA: TGTGCCACCAGTGCGAGAACAGGCGGCTACGAGCAGTACTTC.